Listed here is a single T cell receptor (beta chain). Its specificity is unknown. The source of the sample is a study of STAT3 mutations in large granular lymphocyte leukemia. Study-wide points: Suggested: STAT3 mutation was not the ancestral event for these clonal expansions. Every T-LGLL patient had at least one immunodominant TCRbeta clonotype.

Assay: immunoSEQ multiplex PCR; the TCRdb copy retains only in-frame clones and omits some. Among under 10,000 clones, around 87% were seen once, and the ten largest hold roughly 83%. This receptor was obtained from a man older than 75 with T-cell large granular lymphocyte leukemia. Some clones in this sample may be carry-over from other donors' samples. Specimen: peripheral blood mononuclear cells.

CDR3 coding DNA: TGCGCCAGCAGCCTACCGGACCCCCAAGAGACCCAGTACTTC. The encoded protein is CASSLPDPQETQYF. The rearrangement uses TRBV5-1 and TRBJ2-5; D ambiguous. This CDR3 region has 14 residues. Germline values: CDR1 SGHRS, CDR2 YFSETQ. Trimming stripped 4 bases from V and 1 base from J, with 11 bases between.